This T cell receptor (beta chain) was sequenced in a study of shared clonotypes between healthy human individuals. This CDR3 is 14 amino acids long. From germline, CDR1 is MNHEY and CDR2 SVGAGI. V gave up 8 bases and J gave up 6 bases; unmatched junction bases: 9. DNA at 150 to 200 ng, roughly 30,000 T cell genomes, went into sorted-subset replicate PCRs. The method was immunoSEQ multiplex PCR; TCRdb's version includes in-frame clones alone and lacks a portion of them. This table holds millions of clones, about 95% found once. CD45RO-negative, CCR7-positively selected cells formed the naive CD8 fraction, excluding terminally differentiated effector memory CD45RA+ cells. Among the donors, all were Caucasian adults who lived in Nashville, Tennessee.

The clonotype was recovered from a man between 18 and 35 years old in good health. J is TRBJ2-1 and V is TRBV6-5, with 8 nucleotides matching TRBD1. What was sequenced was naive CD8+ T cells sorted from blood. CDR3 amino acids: CASRMLTGVNEQFF. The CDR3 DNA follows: TGTGCCAGCCGAATGTTGACAGGGGTCAATGAGCAGTTCTTC.